One and the same sample provided the 19 T cell receptor beta chains below, sequenced in a study of T cell responses to AZD1222 COVID-19 vaccine. The data were produced by immunoSEQ multiplex PCR, yet TCRdb's version contains in-frame clones alone and is incomplete. The table records about 95,000 clones, roughly nine tenths of them present only once. The sequencing used peripheral blood, collected on day 0 of AZD1222 vaccination. The receptors come from an adult in good health.

This clone has more than one count but fewer than ten. This rearrangement joins TRBV28 to TRBJ1-4; tentatively, D is TRBD1 (6 bases). Germline loops: CDR1 MDHEN, CDR2 SYDVKM. The CDR3 is 15 amino acids. V lost 3 bases to trimming and J lost 4 bases, with 12 bases between them. CDR3 residues: CASSFRGQYNEKLFF. CDR3 DNA sequence: TGTGCCAGCAGTTTCAGAGGACAGTATAATGAAAAACTGTTTTTT.

The chain couples TRBV5-6 to TRBJ2-2, with no clear D. Germline assignment: CDR1 SGHDT and CDR2 YYEEEE. Trimming shortened V by 2 bases and J by 4 bases, and 0 bases separated the two germline ends. The CDR3 totals 11 residues. DNA of the CDR3: TGTGCCAGCAGCTTCACCGGGGAGCTGTTTTTT. Translating it yields CASSFTGELFF.

CDR3 in DNA: TGTGCCAGCAGCCAAGAAGCAACGACACGTGGCTACACCTTC. Its translation: CASSQEATTRGYTF. The rearrangement uses TRBV3-1 (or the pseudogene TRBV3-2) and TRBJ1-2; D is unresolved. This CDR3 region has 14 residues. Germline CDR1 is LGHDT and CDR2 is YNNKEL (reference sequence). V lost 0 bases and J lost 7, with 12 bases in between.

The V call is TRBV12-5, the J call TRBJ2-7, with unresolved D. The length of the CDR3 is 13 residues. Trimming pared 6 bases from V and 3 bases from J, leaving 12 bases between. Germline V gives CDR1 LGHNT, CDR2 FRNRAP. The CDR3 spells CASGLGFLYEQYF. DNA of the CDR3: TGTGCTAGTGGCCTGGGGTTCCTCTACGAGCAGTACTTC.

The chain has TRBV7-2 and TRBJ2-7; perhaps TRBD1 as D (8 bases). Germline V CDR1 and CDR2: SGHTA, FQGNSA. V gave up 5 bases and J gave up 1 base, with 18 bases separating them. The CDR3 sequence is 16 residues long. CDR3 nucleotides: TGTGCCAGCAGCCCCACAGGGGGGGGAGGGTCCTACGAGCAGTACTTC. It yields the protein CASSPTGGGGSYEQYF.

The chain employs TRBV30 and TRBJ2-1; tentative D call: TRBD2 (5 bases). The V end lost 5 bases, the J end lost 2 bases, and 16 bases lay between the germline ends. Germline CDR1 GTSNPN, CDR2 SVGIG (reference sequence). The CDR3 is 15 amino acids. The CDR3 coding sequence is TGTGCCTGGGGGAATCCATGGACTGCCTACAATGAGCAGTTCTTC. It encodes CAWGNPWTAYNEQFF.

This clone occurred a few times. Other DNA sequences of this sample code for an identical CDR3. This chain links TRBV5-4 with TRBJ1-1; D not resolved. This CDR3 is built from 12 residues. The V end lost 4 bases, the J end lost 2 bases, and 6 bases lay between the germline ends. Germline V gene sequence: CDR1 SGHNT, CDR2 YYREEE (reference sequence). This chain's CDR3 is CASSPGNTEAFF. CDR3 DNA sequence: TGTGCCAGCAGCCCCGGTAACACTGAAGCTTTCTTT.

The chain combines TRBV5-4 with TRBJ2-4; D remains unclear. The CDR3 is 13 amino acids. Germline V gene lookup returns CDR1 SGHNT and CDR2 YYREEE (reference sequence). Trimming cost V 0 bases and J 7 bases, with 8 bases left between them. DNA of the CDR3: TGTGCCAGCAGCTTGGAAGTGGCGAACATTCAGTACTTC. As protein: CASSLEVANIQYF.

This chain links TRBV3-1 (or the pseudogene TRBV3-2) with TRBJ2-3; the match to TRBD2 covers 8 bases. The CDR3 extends over 16 amino acids. Germline-derived CDR1 and CDR2 are LGHDT and YNNKEL (reference sequence). V trimming: 1 base; J trimming: 5 bases; junction bases outside the gene matches: 8. Here the CDR3 reads CASSQGYSGAGDTQYF. The DNA of the CDR3 is TGTGCCAGCAGCCAAGGTTATAGCGGGGCGGGAGATACGCAGTATTTT.

This rearrangement joins TRBV10-3 to TRBJ1-3, with TRBD1 matching over 9 bases. The ends lost 2 bases at V and 0 bases at J; junction bases unmatched: 2. CDR3 length: 16 residues. Per the germline V gene, CDR1 is ENHRY and CDR2 is SYGVKD. The CDR3 protein is CAISEGTGISGNTIYF. The CDR3 nucleotides read TGTGCCATCAGTGAGGGGACAGGGATCTCTGGAAACACCATATATTTT.

The chain uses TRBV21-1 and TRBJ2-5; the table's D call TRBD1 went unverified against the DNA. TRBV21-1 is a recognized pseudogene. This CDR3 contains 13 residues. CDR3 sequence reads: CASSKSPGETQYF. CDR3 coding DNA: TGTGCCAGCAGCAAATCCCCAGGAGAGACCCAGTACTTC.

About this clone: One end of the junction does not line up with germline, which may come from a read error. The rearrangement joins TRBV19 to TRBJ1-5, with TRBD1 matching 7 bases. This CDR3 has 15 amino acids. The germline V gene has CDR1 LNHDA and CDR2 SQIVND (reference sequence). The CDR3 loop is CGSAEGQTPNRPQHF. In nucleotides, the CDR3 is TGTGGCTCAGCCGAGGGACAGACCCCGAATCGGCCCCAGCATTTT.

This chain uses TRBV30 with TRBJ1-3; D gene unclear. This CDR3 has 13 amino acids. The V and J ends lost 2 bases and 5 bases respectively, with 10 bases between them. In germline, CDR1 is GTSNPN, CDR2 SVGIG (reference sequence). CDR3 DNA sequence: TGTGCCTGGAGTCAGTTCCTTCGAAACACCATATATTTT. It translates to CAWSQFLRNTIYF.

The V gene is TRBV10-3, the J gene TRBJ2-3; either TRBD1 or TRBD2 may supply D (7 bases each). The germline V and J ends were trimmed by 6 bases and 2 bases, with 15 bases remaining between them. This CDR3 comprises 15 residues. Germline V gene data show CDR1 as ENHRY and CDR2 as SYGVKD. The CDR3 DNA reads as TGTGCCATCAGCTACAGGGGAGGGGACACAGATACGCAGTATTTT. Protein product: CAISYRGGDTDTQYF.

The chain recombines TRBV7-9 with TRBJ1-1; perhaps TRBD1 as D (5 bases). Trimming pared 0 bases from V and 6 bases from J, leaving 11 bases between. The CDR3 loop spans 14 amino acids. Germline CDR1 and CDR2: SEHNR and FQNEAQ (reference sequence). Here the CDR3 DNA reads TGTGCCAGCAGCTTAGCTAGAACAGGCGCTGAAGCTTTCTTT. Its protein is CASSLARTGAEAFF.

This chain links TRBV2 with TRBJ2-7, with TRBD1 matching over 7 bases. J gave up 7 bases and V 10 bases, and 7 bases lay outside the gene matches. Per the germline V gene, CDR1 is SNHLY and CDR2 is FYNNEI. The CDR3 contains 11 residues. CDR3 amino acids: CATLTGREQYF. The CDR3 DNA reads as TGTGCCACCCTGACAGGGAGAGAGCAGTACTTC. The full variable domain, completed using reference TRBV2 and TRBJ2-7, is EPEVTQTPSHQVTQMGQEVILRCVPISNHLYFYWYRQILGQKVEFLVSFYNNEISEKSEIFDDQFSVERPDGSNFTLKIRSTKLEDSAMYFCATLTGREQYFGPGTRLTVT.

V gene TRBV5-1 combines with J gene TRBJ1-1; TRBD1 aligns across 8 bases. With 4 bases clipped from V and 1 base from J, the junction kept 9 bases outside the gene matches. In germline, CDR1 is SGHRS, CDR2 YFSETQ. The CDR3 has 16 residues. CDR3 in amino acids: CASSTYPRGQNTEAFF. Here the CDR3 DNA reads TGCGCCAGCAGCACCTACCCCAGGGGGCAGAACACTGAAGCTTTCTTT.

This clone turned up a few times. This chain joins TRBV19 and TRBJ2-7; tentatively, D is TRBD1 (5 bases). Per germline, CDR1 LNHDA and CDR2 SQIVND (reference sequence). The CDR3 length is 13 residues. With 5 bases removed from V and 0 bases from J, the gap between germline ends came to 8 bases. CDR3 loop: CASSPDSSYEQYF. The CDR3 DNA sequence: TGTGCCAGTAGTCCCGACAGCTCCTACGAGCAGTACTTC. The whole variable domain, remainder taken from reference TRBV19 and TRBJ2-7, is DGGITQSPKYLFRKEGQNVTLSCEQNLNHDAMYWYRQDPGQGLRLIYYSQIVNDFQKGDIAEGYSVSREKKESFPLTVTSAQKNPTAFYLCASSPDSSYEQYFGPGTRLTVT.

The rearrangement joins TRBV4-1 to TRBJ2-7, with TRBD1 matching over 8 bases. The CDR3 loop spans 19 amino acids. Germline lookup yields CDR1 MGHRA and CDR2 YSYEKL. V dropped 2 bases and J dropped 1; count of bases not matched to a gene: 16. The DNA of the CDR3 is TGCGCCAGCAGCCAAACCGGGACAGGTACGGGGTGGGGATCCTACGAGCAGTACTTC. Its protein is CASSQTGTGTGWGSYEQYF.